This T cell receptor beta chain comes out of a study of Graves' ophthalmopathy and Graves' hyperthyroidism. Whole-study context: There was a collection of peripheral blood at initial diagnosis, before any treatment. Notes on the study in general: Blood was where most expanded thyroid clonotypes above 0.001 frequency also turned up.

Uncontrolled infections, pregnancy, lactation or other autoimmune diseases led to patient exclusion. Amplification targeted the TCR beta CDR3 regions, with RNA transcripts as the source material. A first-round RT-PCR used HTBI primers, followed by a second-round multiplex PCR. Each CDR3 protein is one row after TCRdb ran MiXCR on the multiplex PCR reads. The sample carries 300,000 to 400,000 distinct CDR3 sequences, about a sixth recorded once. This CDR3 has 15 residues. Germline trimming cut 3 bases from V and 5 bases from J; bases unmatched to any gene: 5. CDR1 and CDR2 from the germline V gene are SGHTA and FQGNSA. This clonotype was recorded many times. Antigen unknown.

The sample taken for sequencing was peripheral blood. This chain connects TRBV7-2 to TRBJ2-5; 11 nucleotides line up with TRBD2. This TCR was sampled from an adult woman with stable Graves' hyperthyroidism. The CDR3 DNA follows: TGTGCCAGCAGCTTCTCCGGGACTAGCGGCGAGACCCAGTACTTC. Translation gives CASSFSGTSGETQYF. The variable domain in full, with the rest retrieved from reference TRBV7-2 and TRBJ2-5, is GAGVSQSPSNKVTEKGKDVELRCDPISGHTALYWYRQSLGQGLEFLIYFQGNSAPDKSGLPSDRFSAERTGGSVSTLTIQRTQQEDSAVYLCASSFSGTSGETQYFGPGTRLLVL.